This T cell receptor (beta chain) was observed in a study of blood T cell repertoires in COVID-19. The wider study: COVID-19 samples, acute and convalescent, were from the United States, Italy and Spain. PBMCs, B-cell-depleted T cells, or T cells provided the cDNA or gDNA that made up the material.

Study processing details: Reference gene primer amplification gave nucleated cell count estimates. The assay was immunoSEQ multiplex PCR, and TCRdb's table has in-frame clones only and misses some. The V and J calls and clone size were taken over from that table, and D and trimming were inferred from the DNA. This table has some 100,000 clones, over 65% appearing once. The germline CDR1 and CDR2 sequences are SGHTS and YDEGEE. The CDR3 spans 15 residues. V lost 4 bases, J lost 4 bases, and 9 bases stayed unmatched. This chain uses TRBV5-8 with TRBJ2-3; TRBD2 aligns across 7 bases. The TCR comes from a human donor in a cohort sampled during active COVID-19. What was sequenced was peripheral blood. The CDR3 spells CASSRSVAGADTQYF. CDR3 in DNA: TGTGCCAGCAGCCGGTCGGTAGCGGGCGCAGATACGCAGTATTTT.